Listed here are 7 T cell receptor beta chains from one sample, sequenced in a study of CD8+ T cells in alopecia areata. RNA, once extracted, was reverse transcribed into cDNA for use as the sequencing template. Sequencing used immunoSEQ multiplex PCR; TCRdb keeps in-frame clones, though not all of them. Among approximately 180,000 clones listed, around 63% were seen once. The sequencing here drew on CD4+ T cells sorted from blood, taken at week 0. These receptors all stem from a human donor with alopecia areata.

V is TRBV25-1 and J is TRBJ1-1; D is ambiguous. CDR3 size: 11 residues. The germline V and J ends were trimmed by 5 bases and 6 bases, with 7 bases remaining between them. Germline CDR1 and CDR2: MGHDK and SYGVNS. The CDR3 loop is CASSWQAEAFF. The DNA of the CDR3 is TGTGCCAGCAGTTGGCAGGCTGAAGCTTTCTTT. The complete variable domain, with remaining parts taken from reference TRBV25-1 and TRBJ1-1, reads EADIYQTPRYLVIGTGKKITLECSQTMGHDKMYWYQQDPGMELHLIHYSYGVNSTEKGDLSSESTVSRIRTEHFPLTLESARPSHTSQYLCASSWQAEAFFGQGTRLTVV.

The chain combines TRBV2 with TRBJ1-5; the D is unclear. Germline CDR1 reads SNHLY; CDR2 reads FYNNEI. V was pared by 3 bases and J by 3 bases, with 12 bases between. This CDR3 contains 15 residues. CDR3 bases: TGTGCCAGCAGTGAGTTGGGCAGCAACAATCAGCCCCAGCATTTT. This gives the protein CASSELGSNNQPQHF.

The CDR3 region has the DNA TGCAGCGTTGGTGGACAGTCGCTTGAAAAACTGTTTTTT. Its translation: CSVGGQSLEKLFF. V and J are TRBV29-1 and TRBJ1-4; D perhaps matches TRBD1 (6 bases). The CDR3 contains 13 residues. The germline V and J ends were trimmed by 4 bases and 7 bases, with 13 bases remaining between them. Germline V lookup: CDR1 SQVTM, CDR2 ANQGSEA.

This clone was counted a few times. The CDR3 reads CASSVDIYYEQYF. Here the CDR3 DNA reads TGCGCCAGCAGCGTGGACATATACTACGAGCAGTACTTC. This chain uses TRBV5-1 with TRBJ2-7, with a possible D match to TRBD1 (5 bases). This CDR3 region has 13 residues. Germline V gives CDR1 SGHRS, CDR2 YFSETQ. V lost 4 bases and J lost 3, with 11 bases in between.

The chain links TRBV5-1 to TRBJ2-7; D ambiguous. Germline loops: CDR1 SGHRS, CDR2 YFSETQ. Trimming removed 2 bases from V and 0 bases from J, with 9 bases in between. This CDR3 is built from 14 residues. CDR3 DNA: TGCGCCAGCAGCTTCGTGGCCGGCTCCTACGAGCAGTACTTC. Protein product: CASSFVAGSYEQYF.

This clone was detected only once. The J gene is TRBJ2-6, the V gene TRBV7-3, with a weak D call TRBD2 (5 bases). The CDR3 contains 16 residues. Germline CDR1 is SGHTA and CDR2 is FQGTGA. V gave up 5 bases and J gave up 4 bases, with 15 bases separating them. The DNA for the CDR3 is TGTGCCAGCAGCCGCGGGTTCTTGACGGGGGCCAACGTCCTGACTTTC. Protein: CASSRGFLTGANVLTF.

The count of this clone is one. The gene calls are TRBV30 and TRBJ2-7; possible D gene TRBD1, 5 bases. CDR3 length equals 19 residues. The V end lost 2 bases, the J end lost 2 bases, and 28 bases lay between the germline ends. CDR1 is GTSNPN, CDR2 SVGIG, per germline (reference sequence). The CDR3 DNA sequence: TGTGCCTGGAGTCTCCCTCTTGAGGCAGGGTTCCCTCTAACCTACGAGCAGTACTTC. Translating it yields CAWSLPLEAGFPLTYEQYF.